The 25 T cell receptor beta chains in this list originate from one sample, sequenced in a study of human T cells and chemical hapten exposure. TCRdb re-called the RACE reads with MiXCR, one entry per CDR3 protein. The data show some 77,000 distinct CDR3 sequences, 8.6% seen once. Indicated time point: healthy volunteer bleed at 6 weeks. The authors' total RNA extraction used unfractionated whole blood. The sequencing sample was made of whole blood. The receptors were sampled from a female donor in good health. Some clones in this sample may be carry-over from other donors' samples.

This clonotype was found a few times. The rearrangement uses TRBV12-3 or TRBV12-4 and TRBJ1-3, with a possible D match to TRBD1 (5 bases). V was shortened by 5 bases and J by 0 bases, with 17 bases between the two germline ends. This CDR3 is built from 17 residues. CDR3 in amino acids: CASSPPPPRDSGNTIYF. In DNA, the CDR3 is TGTGCCAGCAGTCCACCACCTCCCAGGGACTCTGGAAACACCATATATTTT.

On this clonotype itself: It may be a read error: a sequence one base away is much more abundant. The CDR3 reads CASSPRTGGGYGYTF. Written as DNA, the CDR3 is TGTGCCAGCAGCCCTAGGACAGGCGGGGGGTATGGCTACACCTTC. The chain recombines TRBV7-2 with TRBJ1-2, with TRBD1 matching over 7 bases. Germline assignment: CDR1 SGHTA and CDR2 FQGNSA. V lost 5 bases to trimming and J lost 5 bases; unmatched junction nucleotides: 11. The length of the CDR3 is 15 residues.

This clonotype was counted between two and nine times. The chain employs TRBV6-5 and TRBJ2-3; D gene unclear. Per germline, CDR1 MNHEY and CDR2 SVGAGI. This CDR3 contains 15 residues. Trimming left V 0 bases short and J 2 bases short, with 9 bases between. CDR3 nucleotide sequence: TGTGCCAGCAGTTACTCGATTCTACACACAGATACGCAGTATTTT. It codes for CASSYSILHTDTQYF.

This clonotype was picked up a small number of times. This chain uses TRBV27 with TRBJ2-7; D is ambiguous. Per germline, CDR1 MNHEY and CDR2 SMNVEV (reference sequence). This CDR3 contains 16 residues. V shed 5 bases and J shed 2 bases, with 19 bases lying between them. CDR3 nucleotide sequence: TGTGCCAGCAGTGCCCCCCGGGCGGCTGATCCCTACGAGCAGTACTTC. This codes for CASSAPRAADPYEQYF.

This clonotype was counted many times. The chain links TRBV2 to TRBJ2-1; no firm D call. Per the germline V gene, CDR1 is SNHLY and CDR2 is FYNNEI. This CDR3 is built from 17 residues. V was cut by 2 bases and J by 0 bases, with 14 bases left in between. The CDR3 DNA sequence: TGTGCCAGCAGTGAATCCGAACTCCGACTCTCCTACAATGAGCAGTTCTTC. Protein sequence: CASSESELRLSYNEQFF.

This clonotype came up many times. The CDR3 is CASSRDFSYEQYF. The CDR3 DNA is TGTGCCAGCAGCCGAGACTTCTCCTACGAGCAGTACTTC. The chain couples TRBV7-9 to TRBJ2-7; D is undetermined. This CDR3 region has 13 residues. Trimming shortened V by 5 bases and J by 0 bases, and 8 bases separated the two germline ends. The germline CDR1 and CDR2 sequences are SEHNR and FQNEAQ (reference sequence).

This clonotype was seen repeatedly, ten times or more. CDR3 DNA sequence: TGCAGCGTTGTAGGTTACTTGGACTATGGCTACACCTTC. Its protein product is CSVVGYLDYGYTF. The rearrangement joins TRBV29-1 to TRBJ1-2; D remains unclear. V gave up 4 bases and J gave up 3 bases, with 12 bases separating them. The V gene's germline CDR1 is SQVTM and CDR2 ANQGSEA. The CDR3 spans 13 residues.

This clonotype was seen a few times. This chain uses TRBV12-3 or TRBV12-4 with TRBJ2-3; possibly TRBD2 for D (7 bases). The V end was cut by 5 bases, the J end by 2 bases, with 20 bases between. The CDR3 spans 17 residues. CDR3 DNA sequence: TGTGCCAGCAGTCTAACATTGTCGGGGGGCTACACAGATACGCAGTATTTT. Translating gives CASSLTLSGGYTDTQYF.

This clonotype was detected ten times or more. The rearrangement links TRBV11-1 to TRBJ2-4; D remains ambiguous. The germline CDR1 and CDR2 sequences are SGHAT and FQDESV (reference sequence). The V end was cut by 3 bases, the J end by 7 bases, with 16 bases between. This CDR3 spans 15 amino acids. CDR3 nucleotides: TGTGCCAGCAGCTTTCAAGCAGGAACGGATAACATTCAGTACTTC. Protein: CASSFQAGTDNIQYF.

This clonotype was picked up a small number of times. The J gene is TRBJ2-7, the V gene TRBV15; D is perhaps TRBD1 (5 bases). The CDR3 sequence is 14 residues long. V was clipped by 5 bases and J by 3 bases, with 14 bases between them. The germline gives CDR1 LNHNV, CDR2 YYDKDF (reference sequence). CDR3 amino acids: CATSVDRSSYEQYF. The CDR3 DNA follows: TGTGCCACCAGCGTCGACAGAAGTAGCTACGAGCAGTACTTC.

This clonotype came up a few times. This chain uses TRBV9 with TRBJ2-5; TRBD1 or TRBD2 may be the D gene (6 bases each). This CDR3 has 13 residues. The germline V and J ends were trimmed by 2 bases and 3 bases, with 8 bases remaining between them. Germline V gene lookup returns CDR1 SGDLS and CDR2 YYNGEE. CDR3 in amino acids: CASSVGGKETQYF. The CDR3 nucleotides read TGTGCCAGCAGCGTGGGGGGCAAAGAGACCCAGTACTTC.

This clonotype turned up a few times. The J gene is TRBJ1-1, the V gene TRBV5-1, with 9 bases aligning to TRBD1. Looked up from germline, CDR1 is SGHRS and CDR2 is YFSETQ. The CDR3 totals 15 residues. J gave up 8 bases and V 2 bases, and 10 bases lay outside the gene matches. CDR3 loop: CASSFFPQGQGEAFF. CDR3 DNA: TGCGCCAGCAGCTTTTTTCCTCAAGGACAGGGGGAAGCTTTCTTT.

The CDR3: CASSESGTDTQYF. The CDR3 DNA is TGTGCCAGCAGTGAATCCGGGACAGATACGCAGTATTTT. The rearrangement links TRBV25-1 to TRBJ2-3, with D uncertain. Germline V gene data show CDR1 as MGHDK and CDR2 as SYGVNS. V was pared by 1 base and J by 3 bases, with 5 bases between. The CDR3 is 13 residues long.

In this sample, this clonotype turned up many times. This rearrangement joins TRBV5-1 to TRBJ2-1; TRBD2 agrees at 11 bases. With 1 base clipped from V and 4 bases from J, the junction kept 7 bases outside the gene matches. Per germline, CDR1 SGHRS and CDR2 YFSETQ. The CDR3 consists of 17 residues. The CDR3 bases are TGCGCCAGCAGCTTGACCGCTCTAGCGGGGGGATACAATGAGCAGTTCTTC. This codes for CASSLTALAGGYNEQFF.

This clonotype was seen ten or more times. This chain connects TRBV27 to TRBJ2-6; 7 positions match TRBD1. The CDR3 is 20 amino acids. V gave up 4 bases and J gave up 0 bases; unmatched junction bases: 15. Germline CDR1 reads MNHEY; CDR2 reads SMNVEV (reference sequence). The CDR3 bases are TGTGCCAGCAGTTCGACCTTGACAGGGCGGGCCATCTCTGGGGCCAACGTCCTGACTTTC. Its protein is CASSSTLTGRAISGANVLTF.

This clonotype was detected only a few times. V is TRBV19 and J is TRBJ1-1; D ambiguous. Trimming cost V 3 bases and J 5 bases, with 10 bases left between them. The CDR3 runs 13 residues. Germline CDR1 reads LNHDA; CDR2 reads SQIVND (reference sequence). This CDR3 is CASSMGIGTEAFF. The CDR3, as DNA: TGTGCCAGTAGTATGGGGATAGGGACTGAAGCTTTCTTT.

This clonotype was counted a few times. The J gene is TRBJ2-7, the V gene TRBV6-5; 7 nucleotides match TRBD1. Losses at the gene ends were 10 bases for V and 3 bases for J; bases not matched to a gene: 9. The CDR3 is 13 amino acids. The germline V gene has CDR1 MNHEY and CDR2 SVGAGI. The CDR3 nucleotides read TGTGCCACCAGCAGGGGGAAAGACTACGAGCAGTACTTC. This translates into CATSRGKDYEQYF.

This clonotype was seen at least ten times. The chain uses TRBV28 and TRBJ1-5, with 12 bases that match TRBD1. There are 16 residues in the CDR3. The ends lost 7 bases at V and 1 base at J; junction bases unmatched: 5. Per germline, CDR1 MDHEN and CDR2 SYDVKM. The CDR3 spells CASTLGQGASNQPQHF. The CDR3 DNA follows: TGTGCCAGCACCCTGGGACAGGGGGCAAGCAATCAGCCCCAGCATTTT.

This clonotype has only a few counts. V is TRBV12-3 or TRBV12-4 and J is TRBJ1-6; 7 bases match TRBD1. The CDR3 spans 16 residues. Trimming at V came to 5 bases and at J to 6 bases, leaving 10 bases not matched to a gene. The CDR3 region is CASSREADRFNSPLHF. The CDR3 DNA is TGTGCCAGCAGTCGAGAGGCGGACAGGTTTAATTCACCCCTCCACTTT.

About this clonotype itself: The junction departs from the called germline gene at one end, perhaps through a read error. V usage is TRBV12-3 or TRBV12-4 and J usage is TRBJ1-2, with D tentatively TRBD1 (6 bases). The CDR3 has 16 amino acids. This CDR3 reads CASTKKTGPTNDGYTF. For the CDR3, the DNA is TGTGCCAGCACCAAGAAGACAGGTCCAACTAACGATGGCTACACCTTC.

This clonotype has a count of ten or more. The chain couples TRBV11-2 to TRBJ1-1; 7 nucleotides agree with TRBD1. The CDR3 has 14 residues. Per germline, CDR1 SGHAT and CDR2 FQNNGV. V was pared by 3 bases and J by 4 bases, with 5 bases of the junction left unmatched. CDR3 coding DNA: TGTGCCAGCAGCTTTTCACAGGGGACCACTGAAGCTTTCTTT. Translating gives CASSFSQGTTEAFF.

This clonotype was seen many times. The chain links TRBV7-9 to TRBJ1-1; D call uncertain. This CDR3 has 14 residues. Per the germline V gene, CDR1 is SEHNR and CDR2 is FQNEAQ (reference sequence). Between the trimmed V and J ends, which lost 5 bases and 4 bases, there was a span of 14 bases. CDR3 sequence (DNA): TGTGCCAGCAGCCTCGAGGGTGGGATCACTGAAGCTTTCTTT. This sequence encodes CASSLEGGITEAFF.

The sample holds a few counts of this clonotype. V is TRBV29-1 and J is TRBJ2-1, with D tentatively TRBD2 (7 bases). V lost 6 bases, J lost 0 bases, and 15 bases lay in between. The CDR3 loop spans 15 amino acids. Looked up from germline, CDR1 is SQVTM and CDR2 is ANQGSEA. The CDR3 here is CSVKGGARSYNEQFF. CDR3 DNA: TGCAGCGTCAAAGGGGGGGCCCGCTCCTACAATGAGCAGTTCTTC.

This clonotype was recorded only once. One end of the junction does not line up with germline, which may come from a read error. This chain connects TRBV11-3 to TRBJ2-2; perhaps D is TRBD1 or TRBD2 (5 bases each). The germline CDR1 and CDR2 sequences are SGHNT and YENEEA. This CDR3 comprises 16 residues. The CDR3 loop is CVSSFTGPTNTGELFF. In DNA, the CDR3 is TGTGTCAGCAGCTTTACGGGACCCACTAACACCGGGGAGCTGTTTTTT. The full variable domain, rest sourced from reference TRBV11-3 and TRBJ2-2, is EAGVVQSPRYKIIEKKQPVAFWCNPISGHNTLYWYLQNLGQGPELLIRYENEEAVDDSQLPKDRFSAERLKGVDSTLKIQPAELGDSAVYLCVSSFTGPTNTGELFFGEGSRLTVL.

The chain couples TRBV15 to TRBJ1-1, with D perhaps matching TRBD1 (6 bases). The CDR3 runs to 15 residues. V lost 3 bases and J lost 6, with 17 bases in between. Germline assignment: CDR1 LNHNV and CDR2 YYDKDF (reference sequence). This CDR3 is CATSSLRGFSAEAFF. Written as DNA, the CDR3 is TGTGCCACCAGCAGCTTAAGGGGGTTTAGCGCTGAAGCTTTCTTT.